Listed here are 26 T cell receptor beta chains from one sample, sequenced in a study of blood T cell repertoires in COVID-19. Sequenced by immunoSEQ multiplex PCR; TCRdb stores in-frame clones only, minus some. The sample comprises roughly 240,000 clones, 70% to 90% of which are singletons, and 0.87% rests with the top ten. Sequencing was performed on PBMCs or T cells enriched from blood (not recorded which). Receptors originate from a man in his fifties who had been exposed to COVID-19.

The rearrangement links TRBV27 to TRBJ1-2, with 8 bases that match TRBD1. The germline CDR1 and CDR2 sequences are MNHEY and SMNVEV (reference sequence). The V and J ends lost 5 bases and 4 bases, in that order; junction bases with no gene match: 9. The CDR3 consists of 15 residues. CDR3 nucleotides: TGTGCCAGCAGTCCCCGGGACAGGATCCCCTATGGCTACACCTTC. Residues: CASSPRDRIPYGYTF.

V is TRBV6-5 and J is TRBJ2-7, with 7 positions matching TRBD1. From germline, CDR1 is MNHEY and CDR2 SVGAGI. V was clipped by 6 bases and J by 2 bases; unmatched bases: 7. The CDR3 contains 14 residues. The CDR3 nucleotides read TGTGCCAGCAGATCCGGGACAGCAACCTACGAGCAGTACTTC. It is translated as CASRSGTATYEQYF.

This sequence joins TRBV5-1 and TRBJ2-3; TRBD1 aligns across 8 bases. This CDR3 comprises 16 residues. Germline V CDR1 and CDR2: SGHRS, YFSETQ. Germline trimming cut 5 bases from V and 2 bases from J; bases unmatched to any gene: 10. The CDR3 spells CASRPGTGLFTDTQYF. For the CDR3, the DNA is TGCGCCAGCAGGCCCGGGACAGGACTATTCACAGATACGCAGTATTTT.

The chain links TRBV18 to TRBJ1-1; perhaps TRBD1 as D (5 bases). CDR1 is KGHSH and CDR2 is LQKENI in the germline V gene. CDR3 size: 13 residues. V was shortened by 3 bases and J by 3 bases, with 8 bases between the two germline ends. In nucleotides, the CDR3 is TGTGCCAGCTCACCGGCGGGGGACACTGAAGCTTTCTTT. Translating it yields CASSPAGDTEAFF.

The chain employs TRBV5-5 and TRBJ1-1, with D maybe TRBD1 (5 bases). This CDR3 has 18 amino acids. V dropped 4 bases and J dropped 3 bases, with 25 bases sitting between them. Germline CDR1 and CDR2: SGHKS and YYEKEE (reference sequence). As DNA, the CDR3 is TGTGCCAGCAGCCCCATCCCGGGGGGAGCCCCCGCGGACACTGAAGCTTTCTTT. This sequence encodes CASSPIPGGAPADTEAFF.

The J gene is TRBJ1-2, the V gene TRBV5-4; D possibly corresponds to TRBD1 (6 bases). Trimming removed 5 bases at V and 2 bases at J, with 16 bases between. From germline, CDR1 is SGHNT and CDR2 YYREEE (reference sequence). The CDR3 runs to 15 residues. The CDR3 DNA reads as TGTGCCAGCAGGATCCAGGGGTTGCTGAACTATGGCTACACCTTC. Translating it yields CASRIQGLLNYGYTF.

This rearrangement joins TRBV28 to TRBJ1-5; D is perhaps TRBD1 (6 bases). The germline CDR1 and CDR2 sequences are MDHEN and SYDVKM. V was shortened by 4 bases and J by 4 bases, with 17 bases between the two germline ends. The CDR3 loop spans 16 amino acids. DNA for the CDR3: TGTGCCAGCAGTTCAGGTCGGGGGGCTCCAAATCAGCCCCAGCATTTT. It translates to CASSSGRGAPNQPQHF. Full variable domain (outside the CDR3, taken from reference TRBV28 and TRBJ1-5): DVKVTQSSRYLVKRTGEKVFLECVQDMDHENMFWYRQDPGLGLRLIYFSYDVKMKEKGDIPEGYSVSREKKERFSLILESASTNQTSMYLCASSSGRGAPNQPQHFGDGTRLSIL.

This clone was observed once. CDR3 loop: CASSVSGGNADTQYF. In DNA, the CDR3 is TGTGCCAGCAGCGTCTCAGGGGGCAACGCAGATACGCAGTATTTT. This chain links TRBV5-5 with TRBJ2-3; 8 bases agree with TRBD1. CDR1 and CDR2 (germline): SGHKS, YYEKEE (reference sequence). V lost 4 bases, J lost 4 bases, and 8 bases stayed unmatched. The CDR3 is 15 amino acids.

This chain uses TRBV5-5 with TRBJ2-3; D is undetermined. Trimming shortened V by 3 bases and J by 4 bases, and 9 bases separated the two germline ends. CDR3 size: 13 residues. Germline values: CDR1 SGHKS, CDR2 YYEKEE (reference sequence). CDR3: CASSWPMADTQYF. The CDR3, as DNA: TGTGCCAGCAGCTGGCCCATGGCAGATACGCAGTATTTT. The variable domain in full, completed from reference TRBV5-5 and TRBJ2-3, reads DAGVTQSPTHLIKTRGQQVTLRCSPISGHKSVSWYQQVLGQGPQFIFQYYEKEERGRGNFPDRFSARQFPNYSSELNVNALLLGDSALYLCASSWPMADTQYFGPGTRLTVL.

This rearrangement joins TRBV12-3 or TRBV12-4 to TRBJ2-3; possibly TRBD1 for D (6 bases). V shed 5 bases and J shed 5 bases, with 8 bases lying between them. This CDR3 spans 12 amino acids. In DNA, the CDR3 is TGTGCCAGCAGTCCACAGGGAGATACGCAGTATTTT. Translating gives CASSPQGDTQYF.

J is TRBJ1-2 and V is TRBV2; TRBD1 might be the D (5 bases). The V and J ends lost 8 bases and 2 bases respectively, with 15 bases between them. CDR1 is SNHLY and CDR2 is FYNNEI in the germline V gene. The CDR3 is made up of 14 amino acids. This chain's CDR3 is CASDPLGQNYGYTF. CDR3 in DNA: TGTGCCAGCGACCCTCTGGGGCAGAACTATGGCTACACCTTC.

The chain links TRBV6-5 to TRBJ2-6; D remains ambiguous. Deletions cut 10 bases from V and 4 bases from J, with 8 bases between. The CDR3 runs to 12 residues. From germline, CDR1 is MNHEY and CDR2 SVGAGI. CDR3 protein: CATSTGANVLTF. CDR3 bases: TGTGCCACCTCTACGGGGGCCAACGTCCTGACTTTC.

The rearrangement joins TRBV29-1 to TRBJ1-2; 11 bases are shared with TRBD1. The CDR3 covers 16 residues. V lost 1 base and J lost 5; bases outside the gene matches: 9. Germline loops: CDR1 SQVTM, CDR2 ANQGSEA. In nucleotides, the CDR3 is TGCAGCGTTGAAGGATTGAAGGACAGGGGGCCGTATGGCTACACCTTC. Protein: CSVEGLKDRGPYGYTF.

V and J are TRBV2 and TRBJ1-2, with a tentative D call TRBD1 (6 bases). The germline V gene encodes CDR1 SNHLY and CDR2 FYNNEI. The CDR3 runs 14 residues. Trimming left V 3 bases short and J 5 bases short, with 13 bases between. The CDR3 loop reads CASSDIPGAYGYTF. The CDR3 DNA sequence: TGTGCCAGCAGTGACATCCCAGGGGCTTATGGCTACACCTTC.

The rearrangement uses TRBV6-5 and TRBJ1-5, with D hard to call. The CDR3 runs 12 residues. Trimming removed 7 bases from V and 6 bases from J, with 10 bases in between. Germline values: CDR1 MNHEY, CDR2 SVGAGI. The CDR3 coding sequence is TGTGCCAGCACCTCAGGTCTTCAGCCCCAGCATTTT. Protein product: CASTSGLQPQHF.

The chain has TRBV7-9 and TRBJ1-1, with TRBD1 as a possible D gene (6 bases). The V end was cut by 5 bases, the J end by 0 bases, with 13 bases between. The CDR3 sequence is 15 residues long. The V gene's germline CDR1 is SEHNR and CDR2 FQNEAQ (reference sequence). CDR3 sequence: CASSDSGQMNTEAFF. For the CDR3, the DNA is TGTGCCAGCAGCGACTCCGGACAGATGAACACTGAAGCTTTCTTT. The whole variable domain, filled in from reference TRBV7-9 and TRBJ1-1, reads DTGVSQNPRHKITKRGQNVTFRCDPISEHNRLYWYRQTLGQGPEFLTYFQNEAQLEKSRLLSDRFSAERPKGSFSTLEIQRTEQGDSAMYLCASSDSGQMNTEAFFGQGTRLTVV.

The genes are TRBV5-1 and TRBJ1-2; TRBD1 agrees at 7 bases. V lost 2 bases to trimming and J lost 2 bases; unmatched junction nucleotides: 9. Per germline, CDR1 SGHRS and CDR2 YFSETQ. The length of the CDR3 is 16 residues. The CDR3 reads CASSLIPTGFNYGYTF. In DNA form, the CDR3 reads TGCGCCAGCAGCTTAATCCCGACAGGGTTCAACTATGGCTACACCTTC.

The gene calls are TRBV19 and TRBJ1-1; no clear D gene. Germline CDR1 is LNHDA and CDR2 is SQIVND (reference sequence). V shed 6 bases and J shed 1 base, with 15 bases lying between them. The CDR3 has 15 amino acids. CDR3 residues: CASSLSSVGNTEAFF. For the CDR3, the DNA is TGTGCCAGTAGCTTAAGTTCAGTTGGGAACACTGAAGCTTTCTTT.

This rearrangement joins TRBV21-1 to TRBJ2-3; the D segment call TRBD1 is taken from the table without a DNA check. TRBV21-1 has pseudogene status. The CDR3 is made up of 15 amino acids. The CDR3 DNA follows: TGTGCCAGCAGCAAAGGAACAGGGGGTCTGGATACGCAGTATTTT. It is translated as CASSKGTGGLDTQYF.

This rearrangement joins TRBV7-9 to TRBJ1-5; D ambiguous. Trimming pared 3 bases from V and 4 bases from J, leaving 13 bases between. Germline-derived CDR1 and CDR2 are SEHNR and FQNEAQ (reference sequence). The CDR3 consists of 15 residues. This CDR3 reads CASSLGGSANQPQHF. In DNA, the CDR3 is TGTGCCAGCAGCTTGGGCGGGTCAGCTAATCAGCCCCAGCATTTT.

V is TRBV11-3 and J is TRBJ2-7; maybe TRBD2 (7 bases). V gave up 5 bases and J gave up 7 bases, with 24 bases separating them. This CDR3 region has 16 residues. CDR1 and CDR2 from the germline V gene are SGHNT and YENEEA. The CDR3 bases are TGTGCCAGCAGCAACCGGAGGGGGGGGGCGCAGGAAGAGCAGTACTTC. Translated, it gives CASSNRRGGAQEEQYF.

The chain recombines TRBV4-1 with TRBJ2-2, with D possibly TRBD2 on 5 matching bases. The CDR3 is 14 residues long. The V gene lost 5 bases and the J gene lost 4 bases, with 11 bases spanning the gap. Germline CDR1 reads MGHRA; CDR2 reads YSYEKL. DNA for the CDR3: TGCGCCAGCAGCAACCGAGGGTCCACCGGGGAGCTGTTTTTT. Protein product: CASSNRGSTGELFF.

This chain uses TRBV28 with TRBJ1-6; 7 bases match TRBD1. The V segment lost 6 bases and the J segment 6 bases; nucleotides outside the gene matches: 5. CDR1 MDHEN and CDR2 SYDVKM come from the germline V gene. CDR3 size: 14 residues. The CDR3 region is CASSPGQVNSPLHF. CDR3 nucleotide sequence: TGTGCCAGCAGCCCAGGACAGGTTAATTCACCCCTCCACTTT.

The rearrangement links TRBV5-6 to TRBJ1-2; TRBD1 agrees at 7 bases. Germline V CDR1 and CDR2: SGHDT, YYEEEE. V was pared by 0 bases and J by 4 bases, with 6 bases of the junction left unmatched. The CDR3 consists of 15 residues. CDR3 bases: TGTGCCAGCAGCTTGGAGCGAGGGGGCGGCTATGGCTACACCTTC. This codes for CASSLERGGGYGYTF.

The chain couples TRBV18 to TRBJ2-7, with D uncertain. CDR1 KGHSH and CDR2 LQKENI come from the germline V gene. This CDR3 has 13 residues. V was shortened by 5 bases and J by 6 bases, with 14 bases between the two germline ends. The CDR3 here is CASSYGLGSEQYV. The CDR3 DNA is TGTGCCAGCTCATACGGGTTAGGATCCGAGCAGTACGTC.

V gene TRBV9 combines with J gene TRBJ1-1, with D perhaps TRBD1 (5 bases). This CDR3 comprises 13 residues. V was trimmed by 4 bases and J by 1 base, leaving 8 bases between them. CDR1 is SGDLS, CDR2 YYNGEE, per germline. CDR3 protein: CASSIRANTEAFF. The CDR3 DNA reads TGTGCCAGCAGCATCAGGGCGAACACTGAAGCTTTCTTT.